This T cell receptor (beta chain) was identified during a study of OX40 agonist ivuxolimab in advanced cancers. Findings and limits, study-wide: Those patients achieving a partial response at 0.1-3.0 mg/kg showed among the lowest clonal expansion.

Individuals having autoimmune disease history or systemic immunosuppression were not enrolled. With regard to this clone: Antigen specificity is unknown.

The repertoire was sequenced with immunoSEQ multiplex PCR; TCRdb's copy has only in-frame clones and lacks some. The table records tens of thousands of clones, roughly 78% of them present only once. V lost 2 bases and J 0 bases, leaving 13 bases between the germline ends. CDR3 size: 16 residues. CDR1 MNHEY and CDR2 SVGAGI come from the germline V gene. The sequencing here drew on CD4+ or CD8+ T cells sorted from blood, taken in a trial of the OX40 agonist ivuxolimab. The chain links TRBV6-5 to TRBJ1-1; D gene ambiguous. The source is an adult with an advanced solid tumor such as melanoma, head and neck, liver or kidney cancer. The DNA for the CDR3 is TGTGCCAGCAGTTACGGGCCCAACAACATGAACACTGAAGCTTTCTTT. It is translated as CASSYGPNNMNTEAFF.